This T cell receptor (beta chain) was recovered during a study of blood T cell repertoires in COVID-19. Across the whole study: From the United States, Italy and Spain came samples of acute and convalescent COVID-19. Sources were T cells, B-cell-depleted T cells, or PBMCs; the material itself was cDNA or gDNA.

This clone came up once. Seattle patient enrollment occurred during active infection, with longitudinal follow-up thereafter. Under the authors' procedure: It was from reference gene primer amplification that nucleated cell counts were estimated. Assay used: immunoSEQ multiplex PCR; TCRdb lists only in-frame clones, some missing. The D gene and trimming were derived from the DNA, and the V and J assignments and clone size from that table. Of 400,000 to 450,000 clones in the sample, around nine tenths were seen once. CDR1 and CDR2 (germline): KGHSH, LQKENI. J was trimmed by 4 bases and V by 3 bases; bases with no gene match: 8. This CDR3 has 16 amino acids.

The sample comprised peripheral blood. The J gene is TRBJ1-2, the V gene TRBV18; TRBD1 aligns across 10 bases. This clonotype originated in a woman aged 40-49 years with COVID-19, enrolled during active disease. CDR3 in amino acids: CASSPFGQGGGYGYTF. The CDR3, as DNA: TGTGCCAGCTCACCCTTTGGACAGGGGGGTGGCTATGGCTACACCTTC.